A single sample is the source of the 28 T cell receptor beta chains below, sequenced in a study of T cell repertoires in ileal Crohn's disease. Some clones are missing from TCRdb's copy, which holds only in-frame ones; the method was immunoSEQ multiplex PCR. The sample lists approximately 12,000 clones, around three quarters occurring once. Sequenced input: ileal tissue. Receptors originate from an adult with Crohn's disease.

This chain uses TRBV9 with TRBJ2-5; 7 bases agree with TRBD2. In germline, CDR1 is SGDLS, CDR2 YYNGEE. The V segment lost 4 bases and the J segment 2 bases; nucleotides outside the gene matches: 5. The CDR3 loop spans 14 amino acids. The CDR3 sequence: CASSRGGLQETQYF. The CDR3 region has the DNA TGTGCCAGCAGCCGCGGGGGTCTGCAAGAGACCCAGTACTTC.

The V gene is TRBV30, the J gene TRBJ2-7, with D maybe TRBD1 (5 bases). Trimming took off 0 bases at V and 3 bases at J, with 12 bases between the two ends. Per the germline V gene, CDR1 is GTSNPN and CDR2 is SVGIG (reference sequence). This CDR3 contains 14 residues. DNA for the CDR3: TGTGCCTGGAGTGTTAAGCTGGACATCTACGAGCAGTACTTC. Amino acid sequence: CAWSVKLDIYEQYF. The complete variable domain, with remaining parts taken from reference TRBV30 and TRBJ2-7, reads SQTIHQWPATLVQPVGSPLSLECTVEGTSNPNLYWYRQAAGRGLQLLFYSVGIGQISSEVPQNLSASRPQDRQFILSSKKLLLSDSGFYLCAWSVKLDIYEQYFGPGTRLTVT.

The count of this clone is one. Here the CDR3 reads CASSAKYTGLGSGNTIYF. CDR3 coding DNA: TGTGCCAGCAGTGCAAAATATACAGGGTTGGGCTCTGGAAACACCATATATTTT. The V call is TRBV6-1, the J call TRBJ1-3, with a weak D call TRBD1 (6 bases). Germline values: CDR1 MNHNS, CDR2 SASEGT. V gave up 4 bases and J gave up 0 bases, with 19 bases separating them. The CDR3 is 18 amino acids.

Only a few counts were recorded for this clone. The V call is TRBV28, the J call TRBJ2-7; the match to TRBD1 covers 7 bases. CDR3 length: 14 amino acids. Germline values: CDR1 MDHEN, CDR2 SYDVKM. V lost 5 bases and J lost 4; bases outside the gene matches: 8. In nucleotides, the CDR3 is TGTGCCAGCAGTACACAGGGGTTTGGTTACGAGCAGTACTTC. It specifies CASSTQGFGYEQYF.

V is TRBV2 and J is TRBJ1-2, with D possibly matching TRBD1 (5 bases). The CDR3 spans 15 residues. V lost 6 bases to trimming and J lost 0 bases, with 14 bases between them. Germline V CDR1 and CDR2: SNHLY, FYNNEI. This chain's CDR3 is CASSRARVPNYGYTF. The CDR3 DNA is TGTGCCAGCAGCAGGGCCCGCGTTCCTAACTATGGCTACACCTTC.

V and J are TRBV6-6 and TRBJ2-1; 12 bases fit TRBD1. V lost 8 bases, J lost 6 bases, and 8 bases stayed unmatched. This CDR3 has 15 amino acids. Germline CDR1 reads MNHNY; CDR2 reads SVGAGI (reference sequence). CDR3 loop: CASLNGDRGPNEQFF. The CDR3 DNA sequence: TGTGCCAGCCTAAACGGGGACAGGGGGCCCAATGAGCAGTTCTTC.

J is TRBJ1-1 and V is TRBV19; weak D call: TRBD1 (5 bases). The CDR3 is 16 amino acids. CDR1 is LNHDA and CDR2 is SQIVND in the germline V gene (reference sequence). V gave up 7 bases and J gave up 0 bases, with 18 bases separating them. CDR3 sequence (DNA): TGTGCCAGTACCAATTACAGGAGTTCTATGAACACTGAAGCTTTCTTT. It codes for CASTNYRSSMNTEAFF.

V gene TRBV7-6 combines with J gene TRBJ1-1; D ambiguous. The CDR3 extends over 15 amino acids. Germline CDR1 SGHVS, CDR2 FNYEAQ. Trimming cost V 5 bases and J 1 base, with 14 bases left between them. CDR3 residues: CASSRAAAPNTEAFF. CDR3 coding DNA: TGTGCCAGCAGCCGCGCGGCGGCGCCGAACACTGAAGCTTTCTTT.

The chain links TRBV2 to TRBJ2-3; the match to TRBD1 covers 7 bases. Germline loops: CDR1 SNHLY, CDR2 FYNNEI. CDR3 length: 15 residues. The V and J ends lost 7 bases and 2 bases, in that order; junction bases with no gene match: 9. CDR3 in amino acids: CASKDQGGSTDTQYF. The CDR3 DNA reads TGTGCCAGCAAAGATCAAGGGGGCTCCACAGATACGCAGTATTTT.

The chain employs TRBV2 and TRBJ2-3, with TRBD2 matching 9 bases. CDR3 size: 13 residues. The ends lost 7 bases at V and 9 bases at J; junction bases unmatched: 8. Germline V gene lookup returns CDR1 SNHLY and CDR2 FYNNEI. This CDR3 is CASKPAGGETQYF. CDR3 coding DNA: TGTGCCAGCAAGCCAGCGGGGGGTGAGACGCAGTATTTT.

This clone was recorded only once. The chain joins TRBV30 to TRBJ2-2, with TRBD2 matching 8 bases. The trim removed 3 bases at V and 4 bases at J, leaving 10 bases unmatched. This CDR3 is 16 amino acids long. In germline, CDR1 is GTSNPN, CDR2 SVGIG (reference sequence). This chain's CDR3 is CAWRPPGLGSTGELFF. The CDR3 nucleotides read TGTGCCTGGAGACCTCCGGGACTAGGGTCCACCGGGGAGCTGTTTTTT.

The genes are TRBV15 and TRBJ2-5; D gene uncertain. V was cut by 3 bases and J by 2 bases, with 10 bases left in between. Germline V gives CDR1 LNHNV, CDR2 YYDKDF (reference sequence). This CDR3 region has 14 residues. The DNA of the CDR3 is TGTGCCACCAGCAGCCGAGACGGGCAAGAGACCCAGTACTTC. It yields the protein CATSSRDGQETQYF.

The chain recombines TRBV27 with TRBJ1-5, with TRBD1 identical over 8 bases. Germline values: CDR1 MNHEY, CDR2 SMNVEV (reference sequence). There are 14 residues in the CDR3. V shed 6 bases and J 6 bases; nucleotides not matched to a gene: 7. The DNA for the CDR3 is TGTGCCAGCAGACGACAGGGGTCGGCTCAGCCCCAGCATTTT. Encoded protein: CASRRQGSAQPQHF.

A note on this clone: One end of the junction fails to match germline, which may point to a read error. J is TRBJ2-1 and V is TRBV29-1, with D unclear. The CDR3 is 10 amino acids. The V gene's germline CDR1 is SQVTM and CDR2 ANQGSEA. The CDR3 loop is CSVAVPLVIF. In nucleotides, the CDR3 is TGCAGCGTTGCGGTCCCACTGGTAATCTTC.

V usage is TRBV4-1 and J usage is TRBJ1-4; 10 bases are a match to TRBD1. CDR1 and CDR2 (germline): MGHRA, YSYEKL. This CDR3 contains 16 residues. The junction had 6 bases not matched to a gene; V was cut back by 1 base and J by 7 bases. CDR3 region: CASSQVRTGGSEKLFF. Written as DNA, the CDR3 is TGCGCCAGCAGCCAAGTCAGGACAGGGGGAAGTGAAAAACTGTTTTTT.

The V gene is TRBV28, the J gene TRBJ2-7; D gene uncertain. The germline V gene has CDR1 MDHEN and CDR2 SYDVKM. The CDR3 runs to 10 residues. The V end was cut by 7 bases, the J end by 2 bases, with 3 bases between. CDR3: CASTPYEQYF. The CDR3 nucleotides are TGTGCCAGCACTCCCTACGAGCAGTACTTC.

The chain employs TRBV15 and TRBJ1-3; weak D call: TRBD1 (6 bases). V was clipped by 4 bases and J by 3 bases, with 7 bases between them. The CDR3 is 13 residues long. Germline V CDR1 and CDR2: LNHNV, YYDKDF (reference sequence). CDR3 sequence reads: CATSTGDGNTIYF. Written as DNA, the CDR3 is TGTGCCACCAGCACAGGGGATGGAAACACCATATATTTT.

V usage is TRBV5-1 and J usage is TRBJ1-3; D perhaps matches TRBD1 (5 bases). This CDR3 contains 15 residues. Trimming pared 4 bases from V and 2 bases from J, leaving 13 bases between. Germline V CDR1 and CDR2: SGHRS, YFSETQ. The DNA for the CDR3 is TGCGCCAGCAGCCAGGCGGGGGGAGCTGGAAACACCATATATTTT. This gives the protein CASSQAGGAGNTIYF.

The V gene is TRBV7-9, the J gene TRBJ1-3, with D uncertain. The CDR3 length is 15 residues. Germline CDR1 reads SEHNR; CDR2 reads FQNEAQ (reference sequence). V lost 5 bases, J lost 0 bases, and 11 bases lay in between. CDR3 sequence reads: CASSPGLFSGNTIYF. The CDR3 DNA reads as TGTGCCAGCAGCCCCGGACTTTTCTCTGGAAACACCATATATTTT. Variable domain in full (rest from reference TRBV7-9 and TRBJ1-3): DTGVSQNPRHKITKRGQNVTFRCDPISEHNRLYWYRQTLGQGPEFLTYFQNEAQLEKSRLLSDRFSAERPKGSFSTLEIQRTEQGDSAMYLCASSPGLFSGNTIYFGEGSWLTVV.

The rearrangement joins TRBV5-1 to TRBJ1-5; 9 nucleotides agree with TRBD1. The germline gives CDR1 SGHRS, CDR2 YFSETQ. The V and J ends lost 4 bases and 4 bases, in that order; junction bases with no gene match: 6. This CDR3 comprises 15 residues. This chain's CDR3 is CASSVDRGGNQPQHF. DNA for the CDR3: TGCGCCAGCAGCGTGGACAGGGGCGGAAATCAGCCCCAGCATTTT.

The V and J genes are TRBV5-6 and TRBJ1-3; D gene ambiguous. CDR1 and CDR2 (germline): SGHDT, YYEEEE. This CDR3 comprises 16 residues. The V end lost 0 bases, the J end lost 6 bases, and 16 bases lay between the germline ends. As DNA, the CDR3 is TGTGCCAGCAGCTTGGATCGGGGTACCCCGCTAAACACCATATATTTT. Protein product: CASSLDRGTPLNTIYF.

V gene TRBV9 combines with J gene TRBJ1-5; 7 bases fit TRBD1. V lost 4 bases and J lost 4; bases outside the gene matches: 8. This CDR3 has 15 amino acids. The germline gives CDR1 SGDLS, CDR2 YYNGEE. CDR3 protein: CASSPLGTENQPQHF. In nucleotides, the CDR3 is TGTGCCAGCAGCCCGCTCGGGACAGAAAATCAGCCCCAGCATTTT.

This clone appeared a single time. This chain uses TRBV5-1 with TRBJ2-2, with no clear D. Trimming cost V 0 bases and J 6 bases, with 15 bases left between them. The CDR3 sequence is 16 residues long. Looked up from germline, CDR1 is SGHRS and CDR2 is YFSETQ. CDR3 protein: CASSLVGDSLSGELFF. The CDR3 DNA reads as TGCGCCAGCAGCTTGGTGGGTGACTCTCTCTCCGGGGAGCTGTTTTTT.

V is TRBV30 and J is TRBJ1-6; TRBD1 agrees at 9 bases. V gave up 0 bases and J gave up 9 bases; unmatched junction bases: 12. The CDR3 has 17 residues. Germline V gives CDR1 GTSNPN, CDR2 SVGIG (reference sequence). The CDR3 DNA is TGTGCCTGGAGTGTACGGGGAGGACAGGGGTTGGGTTCACCCCTCCACTTT. This translates into CAWSVRGGQGLGSPLHF.

This chain uses TRBV2 with TRBJ2-5; TRBD2 matches 10 bases. The CDR3 consists of 15 residues. With 7 bases clipped from V and 2 bases from J, the junction kept 7 bases outside the gene matches. Germline V gene lookup returns CDR1 SNHLY and CDR2 FYNNEI. The CDR3 here is CASTELAGKQETQYF. CDR3 sequence (DNA): TGTGCCAGCACCGAACTAGCGGGGAAGCAAGAGACCCAGTACTTC.

This chain joins TRBV9 and TRBJ1-2; D may be TRBD1 (5 bases). The CDR3 extends over 14 amino acids. The germline V gene encodes CDR1 SGDLS and CDR2 YYNGEE. V lost 1 base to trimming and J lost 5 bases, with 12 bases between them. DNA for the CDR3: TGTGCCAGCAGCGTAACCGGGGGACCGTATGGCTACACCTTC. It encodes CASSVTGGPYGYTF.

The genes are TRBV6-5 and TRBJ2-3, with D uncertain. The germline V gene has CDR1 MNHEY and CDR2 SVGAGI. The V and J ends lost 3 bases and 9 bases respectively, with 13 bases between them. CDR3 length: 13 residues. The CDR3 is CASSYPGTMTQYF. CDR3 in DNA: TGTGCCAGCAGTTATCCGGGTACGATGACGCAGTATTTT.

CDR3 in amino acids: CASSAGNTGELFF. CDR3 nucleotides: TGCGCCAGCAGTGCAGGGAACACCGGGGAGCTGTTTTTT. The chain joins TRBV5-1 to TRBJ2-2; D call uncertain. CDR3 size: 13 residues. Germline V gene sequence: CDR1 SGHRS, CDR2 YFSETQ. Trimming removed 5 bases from V and 1 base from J, with 6 bases in between. Looking up the rest from reference TRBV5-1 and TRBJ2-2 gives the full variable domain: KAGVTQTPRYLIKTRGQQVTLSCSPISGHRSVSWYQQTPGQGLQFLFEYFSETQRNKGNFPGRFSGRQFSNSRSEMNVSTLELGDSALYLCASSAGNTGELFFGEGSRLTVL.